These 21 T cell receptor beta chains were sequenced from one sample in a study of T-cell memory formation after mild COVID-19. TCRdb ran MiXCR on the 5' RACE reads and lists one entry per CDR3 protein. The sample has 200,000 to 250,000 distinct CDR3 sequences; roughly a tenth are singletons. Sequences were obtained from PBMCs or a T cell subset sorted from them (not recorded which). The source is a young man who had mild COVID-19 (a few samples of this study predate the infection). Cell type and time point are not known.

The V call is TRBV2, the J call TRBJ2-7; TRBD1 matches at 8 bases. The CDR3 totals 12 residues. Germline CDR1 and CDR2: SNHLY and FYNNEI. V lost 6 bases and J lost 11; bases outside the gene matches: 9. The CDR3 region is CASSSGQGIKYF. CDR3 bases: TGTGCCAGCAGCTCCGGACAGGGCATCAAGTACTTC.

The chain recombines TRBV5-1 with TRBJ2-7; possibly TRBD2 for D (6 bases). CDR1 and CDR2 (germline): SGHRS, YFSETQ. V gave up 4 bases and J gave up 2 bases, with 16 bases separating them. The CDR3 spans 15 residues. CDR3 residues: CASSTSGTYTYEQYF. CDR3 DNA sequence: TGCGCCAGCAGCACATCCGGGACTTATACCTACGAGCAGTACTTC.

The genes are TRBV24-1 and TRBJ2-1; D may correspond to TRBD1 or TRBD2 (5 bases each). The CDR3 is 16 amino acids. Per germline, CDR1 KGHDR and CDR2 SFDVKD. V dropped 4 bases and J dropped 9 bases, with 21 bases sitting between them. CDR3 coding DNA: TGTGCCACCAGTGAGGCCGGGACCTCCAGTTACCCTGAGCAGTTCTTC. It encodes CATSEAGTSSYPEQFF.

This clonotype was detected a few times. The chain couples TRBV6-2 or TRBV6-3 to TRBJ1-2; D gene uncertain. This CDR3 comprises 15 residues. Germline values: CDR1 MNHEY, CDR2 SVGEGT. Trimming took off 1 base at V and 0 bases at J, with 9 bases between the two ends. CDR3 residues: CASSYFPGANYGYTF. The CDR3 coding sequence is TGTGCCAGCAGTTACTTCCCAGGAGCTAACTATGGCTACACCTTC.

This clonotype was detected ten times or more. The CDR3 loop is CSAGGANTGELFF. The CDR3 DNA sequence: TGCAGCGCGGGGGGCGCGAACACCGGGGAGCTGTTTTTT. The gene calls are TRBV20-1 and TRBJ2-2, with 8 nucleotides matching TRBD2. The CDR3 runs to 13 residues. The germline V gene encodes CDR1 DFQATT and CDR2 SNEGSKA (reference sequence).

J is TRBJ2-3 and V is TRBV7-3; TRBD1 matches at 11 bases. With 5 bases clipped from V and 6 bases from J, the junction kept 13 bases outside the gene matches. CDR1 and CDR2 from the germline V gene are SGHTA and FQGTGA. CDR3 length equals 17 residues. The CDR3 sequence: CASSPNGGTGGLDTQYF. The CDR3 nucleotides read TGTGCCAGCAGCCCCAATGGGGGGACAGGGGGATTGGATACGCAGTATTTT.

This clonotype came up a few times. The chain employs TRBV12-3 or TRBV12-4 and TRBJ2-7; D is tentatively TRBD1 or TRBD2 (6 bases each). This CDR3 spans 14 amino acids. With 6 bases removed from V and 5 bases from J, the gap between germline ends came to 17 bases. CDR3 protein: CASSERGAADEQYF. The CDR3 nucleotides are TGTGCCAGCAGCGAGAGGGGGGCGGCGGACGAGCAGTACTTC.

This clonotype was recorded a few times. This sequence joins TRBV5-4 and TRBJ2-7; 9 positions match TRBD1. This CDR3 region has 13 residues. J was trimmed by 7 bases and V by 4 bases; bases with no gene match: 6. The germline CDR1 and CDR2 sequences are SGHNT and YYREEE (reference sequence). CDR3: CASSRTGANEQYV. In nucleotides, the CDR3 is TGTGCCAGCAGCCGGACAGGGGCAAATGAGCAGTACGTC.

In its sample, this clonotype was seen a few times. This chain links TRBV7-9 with TRBJ2-1; TRBD2 might be the D (7 bases). From germline, CDR1 is SEHNR and CDR2 FQNEAQ (reference sequence). Trimming left V 5 bases short and J 0 bases short, with 14 bases between. This CDR3 is 16 amino acids long. CDR3: CASSPTGGLSYNEQFF. CDR3 in DNA: TGTGCCAGCAGCCCGACGGGGGGCCTCTCCTACAATGAGCAGTTCTTC.

The V and J genes are TRBV7-6 and TRBJ2-3; tentative D call: TRBD2 (6 bases). Germline values: CDR1 SGHVS, CDR2 FNYEAQ. This CDR3 has 18 amino acids. With 0 bases removed from V and 4 bases from J, the gap between germline ends came to 20 bases. DNA of the CDR3: TGTGCCAGCAGCTTAGCCCCGGGCGGGGCGGGGCTAGCAGATACGCAGTATTTT. It translates to CASSLAPGGAGLADTQYF.

This clonotype is classed as large. The junction does not match germline at one end; this may be a read error. The V gene is TRBV6-6, the J gene TRBJ1-4; 7 nucleotides agree with TRBD1. The CDR3 is 18 residues long. Germline CDR1 is MNHNY and CDR2 is SVGAGI (reference sequence). The DNA for the CDR3 is TGTGCCAGCAGTCACTCCCTACAGGGGACAGCAACTAATGAAAAACTGTTTTTT. Protein sequence: CASSHSLQGTATNEKLFF.

This chain links TRBV24-1 with TRBJ2-1; 7 nucleotides match TRBD1. The germline V gene has CDR1 KGHDR and CDR2 SFDVKD. CDR3 length: 15 amino acids. V shed 2 bases, J shed 7 bases, and the junction held 7 bases outside the gene matches. CDR3 sequence reads: CATSDSTTGRNEQFF. CDR3 in DNA: TGTGCCACCAGTGATTCTACGACAGGGCGGAATGAGCAGTTCTTC.

In this sample, this clonotype turned up a few times. This chain uses TRBV7-9 with TRBJ2-3; 8 positions match TRBD2. CDR3 size: 15 residues. In germline, CDR1 is SEHNR, CDR2 FQNEAQ (reference sequence). Trimming at V came to 6 bases and at J to 2 bases, leaving 7 bases not matched to a gene. CDR3 sequence (DNA): TGTGCCAGCAGTTCCCCGGGGGGGAACACAGATACGCAGTATTTT. Translation gives CASSSPGGNTDTQYF.

This clonotype showed up just a few times. V usage is TRBV11-2 and J usage is TRBJ2-3; a weak D match, TRBD2 (5 bases). Trimming removed 5 bases from V and 2 bases from J, with 11 bases in between. Germline lookup yields CDR1 SGHAT and CDR2 FQNNGV. CDR3 length equals 14 residues. The CDR3 spells CASSPGRFTDTQYF. CDR3 DNA: TGTGCCAGCAGCCCGGGAAGATTCACAGATACGCAGTATTTT.

This clonotype was counted many times. This chain links TRBV4-1 with TRBJ2-3, with D uncertain. V was shortened by 4 bases and J by 1 base, with 12 bases between the two germline ends. This CDR3 spans 15 amino acids. Germline values: CDR1 MGHRA, CDR2 YSYEKL. The CDR3 sequence: CASSPRWVGTDTQYF. In nucleotides, the CDR3 is TGCGCCAGCAGCCCGAGGTGGGTGGGCACAGATACGCAGTATTTT.

Only a few counts were recorded for this clonotype. V gene TRBV7-9 combines with J gene TRBJ1-1; D ambiguous. The CDR3 spans 14 residues. Trimming took 3 bases from V and 3 from J, leaving 11 bases between them. CDR1 and CDR2 (germline): SEHNR, FQNEAQ (reference sequence). CDR3 amino acids: CASSFSDGDTEAFF. CDR3 coding DNA: TGTGCCAGCAGCTTTTCGGACGGGGACACTGAAGCTTTCTTT.

This chain links TRBV7-9 with TRBJ1-6; tentative D call: TRBD1 (5 bases). The CDR3 has 14 amino acids. Germline CDR1 SEHNR, CDR2 FQNEAQ (reference sequence). The germline V and J ends were trimmed by 0 bases and 10 bases, with 10 bases remaining between them. The DNA of the CDR3 is TGTGCCAGCAGCTTAGCAGGGGATGTCTCACCCCTCCACTTT. This encodes CASSLAGDVSPLHF.

The chain links TRBV4-1 to TRBJ2-1; D call uncertain. V shed 1 base and J shed 5 bases, with 3 bases lying between them. The germline CDR1 and CDR2 sequences are MGHRA and YSYEKL. CDR3 length equals 12 residues. CDR3 amino acids: CASSQVNNEQFF. The CDR3 bases are TGCGCCAGCAGCCAAGTTAACAATGAGCAGTTCTTC.

V and J are TRBV7-9 and TRBJ2-3, with D uncertain. With 6 bases removed from V and 3 bases from J, the gap between germline ends came to 19 bases. The CDR3 is 16 amino acids. CDR1 SEHNR and CDR2 FQNEAQ come from the germline V gene (reference sequence). The CDR3 sequence: CASRSSLGSTTDTQYF. CDR3 DNA sequence: TGTGCCAGCAGGTCCTCCCTAGGCTCCACAACAGATACGCAGTATTTT.

This sequence joins TRBV6-2 or TRBV6-3 and TRBJ2-4; D is unresolved. This CDR3 region has 13 residues. Germline V gene lookup returns CDR1 MNHEY and CDR2 SVGEGT. V dropped 7 bases and J dropped 7 bases, with 14 bases sitting between them. In DNA form, the CDR3 reads TGTGCCAGCACTGAGGCGTCATGGAACATTCAGTACTTC. Protein: CASTEASWNIQYF.

This clonotype was recorded many times. The chain carries TRBV27 and TRBJ2-3, with D unresolved. Germline CDR1 and CDR2: MNHEY and SMNVEV (reference sequence). Trimming shortened V by 5 bases and J by 4 bases, and 4 bases separated the two germline ends. This CDR3 comprises 11 residues. The CDR3 loop is CASSPSDTQYF. The CDR3, as DNA: TGTGCCAGCAGTCCCTCAGATACGCAGTATTTT.